This TCR beta chain is drawn from a study of beta chain features in type 1 diabetes. Study-level results: TCRB CDR3s from Type 1 diabetes patients were moderately but significantly shorter in all four CD4+ subsets. When VDJ junctions were examined, type 1 diabetes patients showed fewer insertions and more deletions. Compared with healthy donors, patients appeared to share more similar naive, central memory and regulatory TCRB repertoires.

In its sample, this clone was seen a few times. No antigen is known for it. Via CD45RO/CCR7/CD25/CD127/CD95/CD27, cells of the CD4+ naive, central memory, regulatory and stem cell-like memory subsets were sorted. Each population that was sorted was more than 95% pure. Reverse transcription of all isolated RNA meant that expressed TCRB transcripts were sequenced. Data came from immunoSEQ multiplex PCR; TCRdb stores just in-frame clones and leaves some out. Of 250,000 to 350,000 clones in the sample, roughly an eighth were seen once. With 2 bases removed from V and 4 bases from J, the gap between germline ends came to 7 bases. The V gene's germline CDR1 is SEHNR and CDR2 FQNEAQ (reference sequence). CDR3 length: 13 amino acids.

Sample: naive CD4+ T cells from blood. This sequence joins TRBV7-9 and TRBJ2-3, with D possibly being TRBD1 (5 bases). The TCR comes from a man younger than 40 with type 1 diabetes. As DNA, the CDR3 is TGTGCCAGCAGCTTAAGGGGCGCAGATACGCAGTATTTT. Amino acid sequence: CASSLRGADTQYF.